Described below is a single T cell receptor (beta chain) sequence and its context. The target antigen is unknown. The sample belongs to a study of cytomegalovirus exposure and HLA in healthy donors. General study points: Analysis was carried out at a later point, and it linked a missense DCLRE1C variant to TCR beta V- and J-gene trimming. Most of the CMV-associated TCR beta chains (in a later analysis) appeared to be HLA-restricted.

The PCR contained 60 Vbeta and 13 Jbeta primers. The method was immunoSEQ multiplex PCR; TCRdb's version includes in-frame clones alone and lacks a portion of them. The table shows approximately 180,000 clones, with roughly 85% occurring only once. V lost 2 bases and J lost 4, with 6 bases in between. The CDR3 length is 13 residues. The germline CDR1 and CDR2 sequences are SGHVS and FQNEAQ. Sequencing used PBMCs. The TCR originated in a woman between 18 and 30 years old in good health and CMV-seronegative. This sequence joins TRBV7-8 and TRBJ1-3, with D possibly matching TRBD1 (5 bases). The CDR3 nucleotides are TGTGCCAGCAGCTTATCAGGGGGAAACACCATATATTTT. Translation: CASSLSGGNTIYF.